The 20 T cell receptor beta chains below all came from one sample that was sequenced in a study of blood T cell repertoires in COVID-19. Assay used: immunoSEQ multiplex PCR; TCRdb lists only in-frame clones, some missing. The sample includes approximately 80,000 clones, 81% of them seen just once. The material sequenced was peripheral blood. The receptors derive from an older man with acute or convalescent COVID-19.

The chain is built from TRBV6-5 and TRBJ1-1; D gene ambiguous. Germline V gene data show CDR1 as MNHEY and CDR2 as SVGAGI. This CDR3 comprises 12 residues. V was pared by 6 bases and J by 0 bases, with 5 bases between. CDR3 amino acids: CASRSMNTEAFF. CDR3 nucleotides: TGTGCCAGCAGGTCTATGAACACTGAAGCTTTCTTT.

V gene TRBV18 combines with J gene TRBJ1-4; weak D call: TRBD1 (6 bases). V was pared by 6 bases and J by 7 bases, with 15 bases between. There are 14 residues in the CDR3. Germline assignment: CDR1 KGHSH and CDR2 LQKENI. The CDR3 reads CASSLQGPVEKLFF. In DNA form, the CDR3 reads TGTGCCAGCTCGCTTCAGGGGCCTGTTGAAAAACTGTTTTTT.

This chain joins TRBV6-6 and TRBJ1-5; 8 positions match TRBD1. CDR1 MNHNY and CDR2 SVGAGI come from the germline V gene (reference sequence). This CDR3 has 15 residues. V lost 7 bases and J lost 0; bases outside the gene matches: 5. This CDR3 is CASTTGGYSNQPQHF. The DNA of the CDR3 is TGTGCCAGCACCACAGGGGGGTATAGCAATCAGCCCCAGCATTTT.

V and J are TRBV7-2 and TRBJ2-3, with D perhaps matching TRBD1 (6 bases). CDR3 length: 17 residues. V shed 4 bases and J shed 4 bases, with 21 bases lying between them. Germline CDR1 SGHTA, CDR2 FQGNSA. The CDR3 reads CASSSPLQGKRADTQYF. The CDR3 DNA reads TGTGCCAGCAGCTCACCTTTACAGGGTAAAAGAGCAGATACGCAGTATTTT.

The rearrangement links TRBV5-1 to TRBJ2-2, with TRBD1 as a possible D gene (5 bases). From germline, CDR1 is SGHRS and CDR2 YFSETQ. V shed 3 bases and J shed 7 bases, with 16 bases lying between them. The CDR3 is 15 residues long. In DNA form, the CDR3 reads TGCGCCAGCAGCTGGGCAGGGAAAGATTTCGGGGAGCTGTTTTTT. This sequence encodes CASSWAGKDFGELFF.

The chain has TRBV19 and TRBJ1-2; a possible D gene is TRBD1 (5 bases). The CDR3 consists of 14 residues. Looked up from germline, CDR1 is LNHDA and CDR2 is SQIVND (reference sequence). The germline V and J ends were trimmed by 5 bases and 8 bases, with 18 bases remaining between them. This CDR3 is CASSSPREKEGYTF. The CDR3 DNA is TGTGCCAGTAGTTCCCCCAGGGAAAAGGAGGGCTACACCTTC. The entire variable domain, with the rest obtained from reference TRBV19 and TRBJ1-2, is as follows: DGGITQSPKYLFRKEGQNVTLSCEQNLNHDAMYWYRQDPGQGLRLIYYSQIVNDFQKGDIAEGYSVSREKKESFPLTVTSAQKNPTAFYLCASSSPREKEGYTFGSGTRLTVV.

The chain employs TRBV4-3 and TRBJ1-4, with TRBD1 identical over 7 bases. Germline V gene sequence: CDR1 LGHNA, CDR2 YSLEER. V lost 2 bases and J lost 8; bases outside the gene matches: 11. The CDR3 runs to 16 residues. The CDR3 here is CASSQTIGGVLEKLFF. Here the CDR3 DNA reads TGCGCCAGCAGCCAAACTATAGGGGGCGTACTCGAAAAACTGTTTTTT.

The chain is built from TRBV2 and TRBJ1-1; tentatively, D is TRBD1 (5 bases). The ends were cut back, 2 bases at V and 5 bases at J, with 12 bases in the middle. The CDR3 spans 14 residues. Germline CDR1 and CDR2: SNHLY and FYNNEI. The CDR3 region has the DNA TGTGCCAGCAGTGAATTAGGCAGGGAAACTGAAGCTTTCTTT. It translates to CASSELGRETEAFF.

This rearrangement joins TRBV7-9 to TRBJ1-6; TRBD1 aligns across 8 bases. Germline V gives CDR1 SEHNR, CDR2 FQNEAQ (reference sequence). CDR3 length equals 15 residues. V shed 8 bases, J shed 4 bases, and the junction held 7 bases outside the gene matches. Written as DNA, the CDR3 is TGTGCCAGCGAGACAGGGGATTTATATAATTCACCCCTCCACTTT. It codes for CASETGDLYNSPLHF.

Turning to this clone: Other DNA sequences in this specimen translate into the identical CDR3. The chain links TRBV4-1 to TRBJ2-1; TRBD2 matches 15 bases. From germline, CDR1 is MGHRA and CDR2 YSYEKL. V shed 1 base, J shed 6 bases, and the junction held 1 base outside the gene matches. This CDR3 has 16 residues. The CDR3 sequence: CASSQVGLAGGNEQFF. In DNA, the CDR3 is TGCGCCAGCAGCCAAGTGGGACTAGCGGGGGGCAATGAGCAGTTCTTC.

The V gene is TRBV28, the J gene TRBJ1-2; D uncertain. This CDR3 spans 17 amino acids. V gave up 6 bases and J gave up 5 bases, with 25 bases separating them. Germline CDR1 MDHEN, CDR2 SYDVKM. The CDR3 sequence: CASSPGRGVTLSYGYTF. In nucleotides, the CDR3 is TGTGCCAGCAGCCCTGGACGGGGAGTTACTCTGTCGTATGGCTACACCTTC.

The V and J genes are TRBV19 and TRBJ2-2; D may be TRBD2 (6 bases). Germline CDR1 is LNHDA and CDR2 is SQIVND (reference sequence). The CDR3 has 14 amino acids. V gave up 1 base and J gave up 7 bases, with 10 bases separating them. CDR3 sequence reads: CASSIGRGIGELFF. The CDR3 DNA reads as TGTGCCAGTAGTATAGGGCGGGGAATCGGGGAGCTGTTTTTT.

The genes are TRBV10-3 and TRBJ1-2, with a tentative D call TRBD1 (5 bases). This CDR3 has 13 amino acids. V lost 5 bases, J lost 1 base, and 8 bases lay in between. Germline V gene lookup returns CDR1 ENHRY and CDR2 SYGVKD. This CDR3 is CAISPQGNYGYTF. As DNA, the CDR3 is TGTGCCATCAGTCCCCAGGGTAACTATGGCTACACCTTC.

The chain uses TRBV7-2 and TRBJ2-7, with a tentative D call TRBD1 (6 bases). The CDR3 extends over 15 amino acids. Trimming shortened V by 1 base and J by 1 base, and 11 bases separated the two germline ends. Germline values: CDR1 SGHTA, CDR2 FQGNSA. The CDR3 nucleotides read TGTGCCAGCAGCTTAGGGGCAGGGGTATCCTACGAGCAGTACTTC. This translates into CASSLGAGVSYEQYF.

The chain links TRBV10-3 to TRBJ2-5, with 7 bases fitting TRBD1. J was trimmed by 4 bases and V by 5 bases; bases with no gene match: 4. The germline CDR1 and CDR2 sequences are ENHRY and SYGVKD. This CDR3 has 13 amino acids. CDR3 region: CAISRQGGETQYF. The CDR3 DNA reads TGTGCCATCAGTAGACAGGGCGGAGAGACCCAGTACTTC.

V and J are TRBV27 and TRBJ2-7, with 11 bases identical to TRBD1. CDR1 and CDR2 (germline): MNHEY, SMNVEV (reference sequence). The J segment lost 0 bases and the V segment lost 5 bases, leaving 9 bases of the junction unmatched. The CDR3 runs to 17 residues. CDR3: CASSTRTGGRISYEQYF. The CDR3 DNA reads as TGTGCCAGCAGTACTCGGACAGGGGGCCGGATCTCCTACGAGCAGTACTTC.

The J gene is TRBJ2-7, the V gene TRBV2; a possible D gene is TRBD1 (6 bases). This CDR3 spans 13 amino acids. The germline V gene encodes CDR1 SNHLY and CDR2 FYNNEI. Trimming left V 4 bases short and J 5 bases short, with 12 bases between. CDR3 coding DNA: TGTGCCAGCAGTGGGGACATTCGGAACGAGCAGTACTTC. Protein product: CASSGDIRNEQYF.

The chain recombines TRBV5-1 with TRBJ2-2; 13 bases agree with TRBD2. The CDR3 length is 17 residues. CDR1 is SGHRS, CDR2 YFSETQ, per germline. V dropped 3 bases and J dropped 5; count of bases not matched to a gene: 7. The CDR3 nucleotides read TGCGCCAGCAGCTCCCCTCGGACTAGCGGGAGAACCGGGGAGCTGTTTTTT. Translating gives CASSSPRTSGRTGELFF.

As concerns this clone: The junction differs from germline at one of its ends, possibly a read error. This chain uses TRBV28 with TRBJ1-1; TRBD1 matches at 9 bases. Germline V lookup: CDR1 MDHEN, CDR2 SYDVKM. The CDR3 length is 15 residues. This CDR3 is CASSGGGQGPDQVDF. As DNA, the CDR3 is TGTGCCAGCAGTGGGGGCGGACAGGGGCCGGACCAGGTCGACTTT.

The chain is built from TRBV15 and TRBJ2-7; 7 bases map to TRBD1. Unmatched junction bases numbered 5, after V lost 0 bases and J lost 6 bases. Germline lookup yields CDR1 LNHNV and CDR2 YYDKDF (reference sequence). The CDR3 loop spans 14 amino acids. The DNA for the CDR3 is TGTGCCACCAGCAGAGACAACAGGGGTTCCGAGCAGTACTTC. Residues: CATSRDNRGSEQYF.